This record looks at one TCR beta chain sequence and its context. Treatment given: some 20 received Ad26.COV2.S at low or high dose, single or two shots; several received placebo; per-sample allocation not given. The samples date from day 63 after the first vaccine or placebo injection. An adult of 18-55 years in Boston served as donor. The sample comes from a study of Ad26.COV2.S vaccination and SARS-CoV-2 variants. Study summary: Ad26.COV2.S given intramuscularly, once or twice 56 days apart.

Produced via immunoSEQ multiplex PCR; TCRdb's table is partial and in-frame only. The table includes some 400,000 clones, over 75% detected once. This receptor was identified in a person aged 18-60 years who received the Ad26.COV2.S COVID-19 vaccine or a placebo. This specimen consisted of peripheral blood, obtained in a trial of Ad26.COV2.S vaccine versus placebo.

The CDR3 loop reads CASRAAGGPDEQFF. CDR3 sequence (DNA): TGTGCCAGCAGAGCAGCGGGAGGGCCCGATGAGCAGTTCTTC. V and J are TRBV27 and TRBJ2-1; TRBD2 matches at 10 bases. This CDR3 has 14 residues. V gave up 6 bases and J gave up 8 bases; unmatched junction bases: 7. Germline V lookup: CDR1 MNHEY, CDR2 SMNVEV (reference sequence).